Listed here is a single T cell receptor beta chain. Data came from immunoSEQ multiplex PCR; TCRdb stores just in-frame clones and leaves some out. This sample has approximately 260,000 clones, with roughly 89% found just once. This sample is drawn from a study of blood T cell repertoires in COVID-19. Across the whole study: PBMCs, B-cell-depleted T cells, or T cells provided the cDNA or gDNA that made up the material.

Germline CDR1 is SGHVS and CDR2 is FQNEAQ. V lost 5 bases to trimming and J lost 10 bases, with 9 bases between them. This CDR3 spans 12 amino acids. Patients in Seattle were enrolled during active infection, then followed longitudinally. The sequenced sample was peripheral blood. The chain is built from TRBV7-8 and TRBJ1-6, with D maybe TRBD1 (6 bases). This TCR derives from a woman between 55 and 75 years old with COVID-19, enrolled during active disease. The CDR3 is CASSRGGSPLHF. DNA of the CDR3: TGTGCCAGCAGCCGTGGGGGCTCACCCCTCCACTTT.